The sample holds a few counts of the clone carrying this TCR beta chain. No antigen is known for it. This sample is drawn from a study of blood T cells in healthy people across ages. Study-level results: Strongly correlated with naive T cell percentage was TCR beta diversity.

The V and J ends lost 0 bases and 1 base respectively, with 18 bases between them. This CDR3 has 18 amino acids. Germline-derived CDR1 and CDR2 are SGHTA and FQGNSA. Around 10 milliliters of peripheral blood were drawn from each donor. Each sample gave at least 7 million isolated PBMCs. Every sample gave at least 6 micrograms of total RNA when it was extracted. With a J-beta primer mix and a sample-barcoded 5' primer, a second PCR ran about 7 to 11 cycles. Via MiXCR, TCRdb re-called the 5' RACE reads, giving one row per CDR3 protein. The sample shows some 1.1 million distinct CDR3 sequences, under 40% of them seen only once.

The receptor comes from a man between 18 and 35 years old in good health. V usage is TRBV7-2 and J usage is TRBJ1-1, with D maybe TRBD1 (5 bases). Source material: blood. This CDR3 is CASSLARQGNGGNTEAFF. Here the CDR3 DNA reads TGTGCCAGCAGCTTAGCGCGGCAGGGAAACGGAGGGAACACTGAAGCTTTCTTT. The full variable domain, with the rest looked up from reference TRBV7-2 and TRBJ1-1, is GAGVSQSPSNKVTEKGKDVELRCDPISGHTALYWYRQSLGQGLEFLIYFQGNSAPDKSGLPSDRFSAERTGGSVSTLTIQRTQQEDSAVYLCASSLARQGNGGNTEAFFGQGTRLTVV.